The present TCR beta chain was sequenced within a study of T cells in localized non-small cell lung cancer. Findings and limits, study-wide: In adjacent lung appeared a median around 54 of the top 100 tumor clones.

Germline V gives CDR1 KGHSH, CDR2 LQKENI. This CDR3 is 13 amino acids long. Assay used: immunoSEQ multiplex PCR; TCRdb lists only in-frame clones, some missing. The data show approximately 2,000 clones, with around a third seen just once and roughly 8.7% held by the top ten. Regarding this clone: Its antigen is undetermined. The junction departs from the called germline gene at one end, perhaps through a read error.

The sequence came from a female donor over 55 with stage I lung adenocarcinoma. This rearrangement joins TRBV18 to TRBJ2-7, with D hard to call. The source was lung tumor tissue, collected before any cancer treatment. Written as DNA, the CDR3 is TGTGTCAGCTCACCATTCTCGGGCTACGAGCAGTACTTC. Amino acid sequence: CVSSPFSGYEQYF.